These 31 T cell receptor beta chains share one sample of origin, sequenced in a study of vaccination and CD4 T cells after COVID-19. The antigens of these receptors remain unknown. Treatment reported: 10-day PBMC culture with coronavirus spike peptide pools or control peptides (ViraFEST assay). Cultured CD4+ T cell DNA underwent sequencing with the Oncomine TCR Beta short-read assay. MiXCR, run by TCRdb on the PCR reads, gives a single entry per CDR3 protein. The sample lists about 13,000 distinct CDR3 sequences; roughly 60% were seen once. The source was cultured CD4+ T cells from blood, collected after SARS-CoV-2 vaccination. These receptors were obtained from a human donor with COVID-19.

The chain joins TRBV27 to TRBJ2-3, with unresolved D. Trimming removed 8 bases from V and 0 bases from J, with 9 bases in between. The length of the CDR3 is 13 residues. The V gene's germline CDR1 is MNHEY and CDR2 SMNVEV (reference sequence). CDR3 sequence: CASRRRSTDTQYF. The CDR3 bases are TGTGCCAGCCGTCGGCGAAGCACAGATACGCAGTATTTT.

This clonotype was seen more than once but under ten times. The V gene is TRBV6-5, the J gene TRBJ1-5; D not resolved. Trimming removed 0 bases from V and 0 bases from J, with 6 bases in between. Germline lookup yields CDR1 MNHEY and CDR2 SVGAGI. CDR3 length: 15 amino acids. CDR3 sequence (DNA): TGTGCCAGCAGTTACTCGATGGCTAGCAATCAGCCCCAGCATTTT. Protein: CASSYSMASNQPQHF.

CDR3 loop: CASTPDGTGPYEQYF. CDR3 coding DNA: TGTGCCAGCACCCCGGATGGGACAGGGCCCTACGAGCAGTACTTC. The chain recombines TRBV7-9 with TRBJ2-7, with 9 nucleotides matching TRBD1. The CDR3 sequence is 15 residues long. Unmatched junction bases numbered 9, after V lost 7 bases and J lost 2 bases. Germline V gene sequence: CDR1 SEHNR, CDR2 FQNEAQ (reference sequence).

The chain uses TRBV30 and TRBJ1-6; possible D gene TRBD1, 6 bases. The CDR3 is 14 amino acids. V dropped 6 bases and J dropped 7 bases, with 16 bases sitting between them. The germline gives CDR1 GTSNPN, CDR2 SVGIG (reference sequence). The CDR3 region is CACPRGVGNSPLHF. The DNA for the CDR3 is TGTGCCTGTCCCAGGGGTGTTGGGAATTCACCCCTCCACTTT.

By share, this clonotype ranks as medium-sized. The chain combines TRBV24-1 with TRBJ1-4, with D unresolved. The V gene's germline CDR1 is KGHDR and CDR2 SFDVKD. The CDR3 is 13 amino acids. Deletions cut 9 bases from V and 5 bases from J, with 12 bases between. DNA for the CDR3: TGTGCCACCGTTGGGGTCGGGAATGAAAAACTGTTTTTT. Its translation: CATVGVGNEKLFF.

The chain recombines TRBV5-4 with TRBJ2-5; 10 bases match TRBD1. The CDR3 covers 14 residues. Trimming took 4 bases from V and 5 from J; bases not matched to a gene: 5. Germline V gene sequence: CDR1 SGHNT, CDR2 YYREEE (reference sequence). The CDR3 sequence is CASSPTGGVETQYF. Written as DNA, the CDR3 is TGTGCCAGCAGCCCGACAGGGGGCGTTGAGACCCAGTACTTC.

The CDR3 coding sequence is TGTGCCAGCACCCAGGTGGCGGCCCGGGAGACCCAGTACTTC. Translation gives CASTQVAARETQYF. V and J are TRBV2 and TRBJ2-5; no clear D. Germline assignment: CDR1 SNHLY and CDR2 FYNNEI. The V gene lost 7 bases and the J gene lost 5 bases, with 17 bases spanning the gap. The CDR3 consists of 14 residues.

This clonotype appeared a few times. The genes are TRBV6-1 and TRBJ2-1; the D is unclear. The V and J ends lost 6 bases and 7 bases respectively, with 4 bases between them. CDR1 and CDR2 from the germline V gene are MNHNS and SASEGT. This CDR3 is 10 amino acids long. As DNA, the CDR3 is TGTGCCAGCAGGAGGAATGAGCAGTTCTTC. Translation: CASRRNEQFF.

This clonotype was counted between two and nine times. Here the CDR3 reads CASSPSGSPEAFF. CDR3 sequence (DNA): TGTGCCAGCTCACCATCAGGATCCCCTGAAGCTTTCTTT. The chain has TRBV18 and TRBJ1-1; the D is unclear. V was pared by 2 bases and J by 6 bases, with 10 bases between. CDR1 KGHSH and CDR2 LQKENI come from the germline V gene. CDR3 length equals 13 residues.

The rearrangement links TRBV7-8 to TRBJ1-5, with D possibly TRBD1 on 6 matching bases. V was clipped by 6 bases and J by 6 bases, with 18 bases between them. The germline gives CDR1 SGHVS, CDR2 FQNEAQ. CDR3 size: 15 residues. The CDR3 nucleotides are TGTGCCAGCAGTAACGTAGGGGGGCAGAGTCAGCCCCAGCATTTT. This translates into CASSNVGGQSQPQHF. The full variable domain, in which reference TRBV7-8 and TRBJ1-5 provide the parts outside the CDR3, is GAGVSQSPRYKVAKRGQDVALRCDPISGHVSLFWYQQALGQGPEFLTYFQNEAQLDKSGLPSDRFFAERPEGSVSTLKIQRTQQEDSAVYLCASSNVGGQSQPQHFGDGTRLSIL.

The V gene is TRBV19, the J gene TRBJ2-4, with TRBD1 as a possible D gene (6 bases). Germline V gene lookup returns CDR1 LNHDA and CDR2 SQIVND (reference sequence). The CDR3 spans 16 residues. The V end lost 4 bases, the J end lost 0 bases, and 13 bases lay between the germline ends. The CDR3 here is CASSTGQSLAKNIQYF. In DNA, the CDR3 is TGTGCCAGTAGTACCGGACAGTCCTTAGCCAAAAACATTCAGTACTTC. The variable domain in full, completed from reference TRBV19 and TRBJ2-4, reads DGGITQSPKYLFRKEGQNVTLSCEQNLNHDAMYWYRQDPGQGLRLIYYSQIVNDFQKGDIAEGYSVSREKKESFPLTVTSAQKNPTAFYLCASSTGQSLAKNIQYFGAGTRLSVL.

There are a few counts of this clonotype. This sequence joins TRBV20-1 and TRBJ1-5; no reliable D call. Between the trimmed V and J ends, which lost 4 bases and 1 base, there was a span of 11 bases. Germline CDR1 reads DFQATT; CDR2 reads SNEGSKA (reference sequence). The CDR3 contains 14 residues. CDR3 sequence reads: CSAMTPGSNQPQHF. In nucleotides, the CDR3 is TGCAGTGCTATGACTCCCGGCAGCAATCAGCCCCAGCATTTT.

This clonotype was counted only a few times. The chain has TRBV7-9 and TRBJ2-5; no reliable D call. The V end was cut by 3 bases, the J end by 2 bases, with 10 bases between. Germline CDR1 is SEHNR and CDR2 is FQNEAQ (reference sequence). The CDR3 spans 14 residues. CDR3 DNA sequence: TGTGCCAGCAGCTTTAGGACGGAACAAGAGACCCAGTACTTC. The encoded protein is CASSFRTEQETQYF.

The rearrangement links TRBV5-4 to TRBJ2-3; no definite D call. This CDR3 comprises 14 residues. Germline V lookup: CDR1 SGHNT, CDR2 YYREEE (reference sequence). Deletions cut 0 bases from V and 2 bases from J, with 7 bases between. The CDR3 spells CASSLAQTTDTQYF. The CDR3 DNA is TGTGCCAGCAGCTTGGCGCAGACCACAGATACGCAGTATTTT.

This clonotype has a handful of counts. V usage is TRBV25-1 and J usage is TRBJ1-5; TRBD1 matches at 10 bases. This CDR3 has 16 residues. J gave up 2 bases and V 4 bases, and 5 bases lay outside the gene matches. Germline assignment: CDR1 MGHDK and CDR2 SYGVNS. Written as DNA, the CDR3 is TGTGCCAGCAGTGGGGACAGGGGTGGGGGCAATCAGCCCCAGCATTTT. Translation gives CASSGDRGGGNQPQHF.

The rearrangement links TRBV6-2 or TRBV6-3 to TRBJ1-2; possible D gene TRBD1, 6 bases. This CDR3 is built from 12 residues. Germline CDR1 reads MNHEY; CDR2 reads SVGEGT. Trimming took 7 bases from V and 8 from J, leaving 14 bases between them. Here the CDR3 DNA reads TGTGCCAGCAAAGAGGGGGTAAGAGGCTACACCTTC. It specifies CASKEGVRGYTF.

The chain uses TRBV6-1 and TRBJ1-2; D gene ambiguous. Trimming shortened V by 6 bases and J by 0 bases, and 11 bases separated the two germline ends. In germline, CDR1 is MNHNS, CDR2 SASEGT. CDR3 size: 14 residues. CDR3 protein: CASRTDGANYGYTF. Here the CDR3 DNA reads TGTGCCAGCAGAACGGACGGAGCTAACTATGGCTACACCTTC.

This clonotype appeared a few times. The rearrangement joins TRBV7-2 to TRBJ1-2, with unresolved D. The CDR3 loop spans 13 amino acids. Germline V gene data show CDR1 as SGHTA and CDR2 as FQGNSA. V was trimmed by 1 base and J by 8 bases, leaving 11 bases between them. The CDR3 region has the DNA TGTGCCAGCAGCTTAGACATGGTTTACGGCTACACCTTC. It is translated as CASSLDMVYGYTF.

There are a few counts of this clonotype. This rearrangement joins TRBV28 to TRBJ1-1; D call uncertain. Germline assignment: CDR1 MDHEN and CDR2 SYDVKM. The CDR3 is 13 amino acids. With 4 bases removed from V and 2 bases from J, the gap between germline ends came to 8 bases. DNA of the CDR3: TGTGCCAGCAGTTCCCTCACTAACACTGAAGCTTTCTTT. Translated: CASSSLTNTEAFF.

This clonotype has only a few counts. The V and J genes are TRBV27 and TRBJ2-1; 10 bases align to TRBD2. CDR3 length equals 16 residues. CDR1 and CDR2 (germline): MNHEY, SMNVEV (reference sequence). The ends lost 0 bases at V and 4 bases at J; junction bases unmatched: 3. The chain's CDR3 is CASSLSRTSGYNEQFF. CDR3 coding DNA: TGTGCCAGCAGTTTATCACGGACTAGCGGTTACAATGAGCAGTTCTTC.

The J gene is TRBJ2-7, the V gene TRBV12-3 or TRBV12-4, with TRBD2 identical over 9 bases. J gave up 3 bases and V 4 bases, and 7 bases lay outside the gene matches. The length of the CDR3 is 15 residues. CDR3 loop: CASSWVAGANYEQYF. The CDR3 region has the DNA TGTGCCAGCAGTTGGGTAGCGGGGGCCAACTACGAGCAGTACTTC.

In nucleotides, the CDR3 is TGTGCCAGCGGGACAGGGGGAAACACTGAAGCTTTCTTT. Translating it yields CASGTGGNTEAFF. V and J are TRBV6-4 and TRBJ1-1, with 11 bases fitting TRBD1. V lost 8 bases and J lost 2; bases outside the gene matches: 1. The CDR3 has 13 residues. The V gene's germline CDR1 is MRHNA and CDR2 SNTAGT.

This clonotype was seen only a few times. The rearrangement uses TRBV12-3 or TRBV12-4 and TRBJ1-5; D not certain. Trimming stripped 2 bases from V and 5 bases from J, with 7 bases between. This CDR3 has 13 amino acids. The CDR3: CASSLRGYQPQHF. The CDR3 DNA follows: TGTGCCAGCAGTTTACGGGGTTATCAGCCCCAGCATTTT.

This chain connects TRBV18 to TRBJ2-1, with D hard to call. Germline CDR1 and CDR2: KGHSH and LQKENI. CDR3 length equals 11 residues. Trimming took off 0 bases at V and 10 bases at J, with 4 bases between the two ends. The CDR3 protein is CASSPPGEQFF. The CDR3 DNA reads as TGTGCCAGCTCACCACCGGGAGAGCAGTTCTTC. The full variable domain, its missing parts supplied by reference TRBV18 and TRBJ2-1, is NAGVMQNPRHLVRRRGQEARLRCSPMKGHSHVYWYRQLPEEGLKFMVYLQKENIIDESGMPKERFSAEFPKEGPSILRIQQVVRGDSAAYFCASSPPGEQFFGPGTRLTVL.

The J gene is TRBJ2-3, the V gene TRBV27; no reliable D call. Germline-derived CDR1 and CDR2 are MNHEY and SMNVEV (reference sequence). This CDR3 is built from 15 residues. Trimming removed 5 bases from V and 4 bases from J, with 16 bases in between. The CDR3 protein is CASSRRLGSPDTQYF. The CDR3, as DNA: TGTGCCAGCAGTCGGCGTCTGGGATCTCCAGATACGCAGTATTTT.

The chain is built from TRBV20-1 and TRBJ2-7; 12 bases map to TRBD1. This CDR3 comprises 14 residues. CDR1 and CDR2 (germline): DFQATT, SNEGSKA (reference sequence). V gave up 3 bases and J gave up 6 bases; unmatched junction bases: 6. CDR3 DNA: TGCAGTGCTAGGCTCGGGACAGGGGGCATCGAGCAGTACTTC. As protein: CSARLGTGGIEQYF.

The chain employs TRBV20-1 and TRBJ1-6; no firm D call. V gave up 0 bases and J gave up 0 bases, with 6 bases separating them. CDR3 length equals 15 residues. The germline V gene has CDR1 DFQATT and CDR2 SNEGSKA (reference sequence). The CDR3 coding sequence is TGCAGTGCTAGAGACGGGAGCTCCTATAATTCACCCCTCCACTTT. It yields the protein CSARDGSSYNSPLHF.

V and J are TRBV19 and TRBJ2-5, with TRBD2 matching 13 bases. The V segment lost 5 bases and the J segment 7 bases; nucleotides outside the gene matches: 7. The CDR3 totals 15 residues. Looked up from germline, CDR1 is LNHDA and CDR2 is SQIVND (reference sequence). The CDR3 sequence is CASSPTSGGAGTQYF. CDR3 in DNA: TGTGCCAGTAGTCCCACTAGCGGGGGGGCGGGGACCCAGTACTTC.

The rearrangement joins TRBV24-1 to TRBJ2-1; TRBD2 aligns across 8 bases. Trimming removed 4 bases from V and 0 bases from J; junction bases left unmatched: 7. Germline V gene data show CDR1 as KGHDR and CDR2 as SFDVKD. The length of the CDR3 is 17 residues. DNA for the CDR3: TGTGCCACCAGTGAGCCGCTAGCGGGTAGCTCCTACAATGAGCAGTTCTTC. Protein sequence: CATSEPLAGSSYNEQFF.

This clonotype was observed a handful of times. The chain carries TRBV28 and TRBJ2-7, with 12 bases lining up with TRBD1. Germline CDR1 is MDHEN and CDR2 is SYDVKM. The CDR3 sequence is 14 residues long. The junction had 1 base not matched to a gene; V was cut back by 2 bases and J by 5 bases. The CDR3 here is CASSLGTGGDEQYF. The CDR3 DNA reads TGTGCCAGCAGTTTAGGGACAGGGGGCGACGAGCAGTACTTC. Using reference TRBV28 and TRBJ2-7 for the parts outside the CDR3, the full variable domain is DVKVTQSSRYLVKRTGEKVFLECVQDMDHENMFWYRQDPGLGLRLIYFSYDVKMKEKGDIPEGYSVSREKKERFSLILESASTNQTSMYLCASSLGTGGDEQYFGPGTRLTVT.

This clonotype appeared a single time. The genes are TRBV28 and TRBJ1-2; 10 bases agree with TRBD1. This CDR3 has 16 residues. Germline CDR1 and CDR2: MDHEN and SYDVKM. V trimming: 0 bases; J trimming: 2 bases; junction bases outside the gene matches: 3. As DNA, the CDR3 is TGTGCCAGCAGTTTATGGGGACAGGGGTTCAACTATGGCTACACCTTC. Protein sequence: CASSLWGQGFNYGYTF.